These 32 T cell receptor beta chains were all obtained from the same sample, sequenced in a study of graft-versus-host responses after intestinal transplantation. Some clones are missing from TCRdb's copy, which holds only in-frame ones; the method was immunoSEQ multiplex PCR. The top ten clones hold under 0.2% of a sample with 75,000 to 100,000 clones, roughly nine tenths of them seen once. No antigens are known for them. The sample here was unstimulated CD4+ T cells sorted from spleen or lymph node cells, taken before transplant. Source of these receptors: a human donor who was the organ donor for an intestinal transplant.

This clone has a single count. This chain joins TRBV27 and TRBJ1-1; D is unclear. Trimming stripped 6 bases from V and 1 base from J, with 3 bases between. Germline-derived CDR1 and CDR2 are MNHEY and SMNVEV (reference sequence). The CDR3 length is 11 residues. As DNA, the CDR3 is TGTGCCAGCAGGAGGAACACTGAAGCTTTCTTT. This gives the protein CASRRNTEAFF.

The rearrangement links TRBV7-9 to TRBJ2-5; no firm D call. This CDR3 has 12 amino acids. Germline CDR1 is SEHNR and CDR2 is FQNEAQ (reference sequence). Trimming stripped 5 bases from V and 5 bases from J, with 9 bases between. The CDR3 nucleotides read TGTGCCAGCAGCCTCATACAGGAGACCCAGTACTTC. Translation: CASSLIQETQYF. The whole variable domain, filled in from reference TRBV7-9 and TRBJ2-5, reads DTGVSQNPRHKITKRGQNVTFRCDPISEHNRLYWYRQTLGQGPEFLTYFQNEAQLEKSRLLSDRFSAERPKGSFSTLEIQRTEQGDSAMYLCASSLIQETQYFGPGTRLLVL.

The rearrangement joins TRBV9 to TRBJ1-2; 9 bases are a match to TRBD1. J was trimmed by 6 bases and V by 3 bases; bases with no gene match: 6. CDR1 and CDR2 from the germline V gene are SGDLS and YYNGEE. CDR3 length equals 14 residues. CDR3 in DNA: TGTGCCAGCAGCGGCCCGGACAGGGGAAATGGCTACACCTTC. Its translation is CASSGPDRGNGYTF.

This chain joins TRBV7-2 and TRBJ2-2; 7 nucleotides match TRBD1. The germline gives CDR1 SGHTA, CDR2 FQGNSA. The junction had 2 bases not matched to a gene; V was cut back by 0 bases and J by 1 base. The CDR3 contains 16 residues. The CDR3 loop reads CASSLAGTVNTGELFF. CDR3 DNA: TGTGCCAGCAGCTTAGCCGGGACAGTGAACACCGGGGAGCTGTTTTTT.

The rearrangement uses TRBV4-1 and TRBJ1-5; 9 bases fit TRBD1. Germline assignment: CDR1 MGHRA and CDR2 YSYEKL. Trimming at V came to 1 base and at J to 3 bases, leaving 10 bases not matched to a gene. CDR3 length: 18 amino acids. The DNA for the CDR3 is TGCGCCAGCAGCCAAGGTGGGGACAGGGCCTTTCTCAATCAGCCCCAGCATTTT. It is translated as CASSQGGDRAFLNQPQHF.

V is TRBV5-1 and J is TRBJ2-1; TRBD2 might be the D (6 bases). Trimming cost V 0 bases and J 2 bases, with 9 bases left between them. This CDR3 is 15 amino acids long. The germline V gene encodes CDR1 SGHRS and CDR2 YFSETQ. In DNA, the CDR3 is TGCGCCAGCAGCTTGGAGCGGGCAGCCTACAATGAGCAGTTCTTC. Its translation: CASSLERAAYNEQFF.

The rearrangement links TRBV2 to TRBJ2-2; 7 positions agree with TRBD2. The CDR3 contains 15 residues. V shed 6 bases, J shed 5 bases, and the junction held 9 bases outside the gene matches. Germline CDR1 and CDR2: SNHLY and FYNNEI. The CDR3 loop reads CASRRGFEGTGELFF. The CDR3 DNA follows: TGTGCCAGCAGGCGGGGGTTCGAGGGGACCGGGGAGCTGTTTTTT.

J is TRBJ2-1 and V is TRBV19, with D possibly matching TRBD2 (6 bases). Germline CDR1 and CDR2: LNHDA and SQIVND (reference sequence). V lost 9 bases and J 9 bases, leaving 18 bases between the germline ends. The CDR3 is 13 amino acids. The chain's CDR3 is CASRPGLYSEQFF. The CDR3 bases are TGTGCCAGCCGACCGGGACTTTATAGTGAGCAGTTCTTC.

The chain combines TRBV28 with TRBJ1-5; tentative D call: TRBD1 (5 bases). The CDR3 sequence is 17 residues long. V lost 6 bases, J lost 1 base, and 19 bases lay in between. CDR1 and CDR2 (germline): MDHEN, SYDVKM. DNA of the CDR3: TGTGCCAGCAGGGAGATGGCAGGGTCAATCAGCAATCAGCCCCAGCATTTT. Residues: CASREMAGSISNQPQHF. The full variable domain, with the rest looked up from reference TRBV28 and TRBJ1-5, is DVKVTQSSRYLVKRTGEKVFLECVQDMDHENMFWYRQDPGLGLRLIYFSYDVKMKEKGDIPEGYSVSREKKERFSLILESASTNQTSMYLCASREMAGSISNQPQHFGDGTRLSIL.

As to this clone: Other DNA sequences in the same sample also yield this CDR3. The chain joins TRBV5-1 to TRBJ2-3; maybe TRBD2 (7 bases). CDR1 and CDR2 (germline): SGHRS, YFSETQ. The CDR3 has 14 amino acids. Trimming removed 2 bases from V and 1 base from J, with 8 bases in between. As DNA, the CDR3 is TGCGCCAGCAGCTTAGGGGGGGGCACAGATACGCAGTATTTT. This sequence encodes CASSLGGGTDTQYF.

The chain couples TRBV6-1 to TRBJ2-2, with D perhaps matching TRBD1 (6 bases). Germline V gene data show CDR1 as MNHNS and CDR2 as SASEGT. This CDR3 has 15 residues. Trimming left V 5 bases short and J 1 base short, with 11 bases between. The CDR3 region is CASSFRQENTGELFF. The CDR3 DNA reads as TGTGCCAGCAGTTTTCGACAGGAGAACACCGGGGAGCTGTTTTTT.

The chain joins TRBV4-2 to TRBJ1-2; the D is unclear. V was pared by 1 base and J by 2 bases, with 5 bases between. Germline V gene sequence: CDR1 LGHNA, CDR2 YNFKEQ. The CDR3 has 13 residues. The CDR3 nucleotides read TGTGCCAGCAGCCAAGGTGGCAACTATGGCTACACCTTC. This encodes CASSQGGNYGYTF.

The genes are TRBV7-2 and TRBJ2-1; 12 nucleotides match TRBD2. CDR3 length: 16 residues. Trimming took 2 bases from V and 2 from J; bases not matched to a gene: 1. Germline V gives CDR1 SGHTA, CDR2 FQGNSA. Here the CDR3 DNA reads TGTGCCAGCAGCTTACTAGCGGGGGGGCCCTACAATGAGCAGTTCTTC. It encodes CASSLLAGGPYNEQFF.

The count of this clone is one. V and J are TRBV23-1 and TRBJ1-1, with 11 bases fitting TRBD1. TRBV23-1 counts as an open reading frame of uncertain function. The V and J ends lost 2 bases and 4 bases, in that order; junction bases with no gene match: 9. This CDR3 comprises 17 residues. CDR3 DNA: TGCGCCAGCAGTCAACTTGGACAGGGGGCCCCGGGCACTGAAGCTTTCTTT. Translation: CASSQLGQGAPGTEAFF.

This chain joins TRBV4-1 and TRBJ1-3; the match to TRBD1 covers 7 bases. Germline CDR1 reads MGHRA; CDR2 reads YSYEKL. The CDR3 covers 17 residues. Losses at the gene ends were 0 bases for V and 3 bases for J; bases not matched to a gene: 8. The CDR3 region is CASSQDIRQGSGNTIYF. Written as DNA, the CDR3 is TGCGCCAGCAGCCAAGATATACGACAGGGAAGTGGAAACACCATATATTTT.

In this sample, this clone turned up once. This chain links TRBV19 with TRBJ1-2, with D maybe TRBD1 (6 bases). This CDR3 has 16 amino acids. V was clipped by 7 bases and J by 2 bases, with 20 bases between them. Germline V gene sequence: CDR1 LNHDA, CDR2 SQIVND (reference sequence). This CDR3 reads CASTLGTGTGNYGYTF. The CDR3, as DNA: TGTGCCAGTACGCTTGGGACGGGCACAGGGAACTATGGCTACACCTTC.

V is TRBV9 and J is TRBJ1-6; tentatively, D is TRBD1 (5 bases). The CDR3 has 15 residues. V dropped 4 bases and J dropped 7 bases, with 15 bases sitting between them. CDR1 is SGDLS and CDR2 is YYNGEE in the germline V gene. CDR3 amino acids: CASSPATRGNSPLHF. The DNA of the CDR3 is TGTGCCAGCAGCCCGGCGACAAGGGGAAATTCACCCCTCCACTTT.

The chain couples TRBV29-1 to TRBJ1-2; D perhaps matches TRBD1 (5 bases). The germline V gene has CDR1 SQVTM and CDR2 ANQGSEA. The CDR3 totals 13 residues. Trimming pared 0 bases from V and 7 bases from J, leaving 12 bases between. CDR3 in DNA: TGCAGCGTTGAAGATCTGACAGAAGGTGGCTACACCTTC. The encoded protein is CSVEDLTEGGYTF.

The rearrangement links TRBV6-5 to TRBJ1-1; D remains unclear. The V end lost 0 bases, the J end lost 7 bases, and 12 bases lay between the germline ends. Germline-derived CDR1 and CDR2 are MNHEY and SVGAGI. The CDR3 covers 14 residues. CDR3 bases: TGTGCCAGCAGTTACTCGAGCTGGAGCTATGAAGCTTTCTTT. Encoded protein: CASSYSSWSYEAFF.

This clone was recorded once. The gene calls are TRBV19 and TRBJ2-5; 8 positions agree with TRBD2. This CDR3 is built from 14 residues. CDR1 and CDR2 (germline): LNHDA, SQIVND (reference sequence). With V trimmed by 4 bases and J by 5 bases, 6 bases remained unmatched. The CDR3: CASSTTRGGETQYF. The CDR3 DNA reads as TGTGCCAGTAGTACCACACGGGGGGGCGAGACCCAGTACTTC. The entire variable domain, with the rest obtained from reference TRBV19 and TRBJ2-5, is as follows: DGGITQSPKYLFRKEGQNVTLSCEQNLNHDAMYWYRQDPGQGLRLIYYSQIVNDFQKGDIAEGYSVSREKKESFPLTVTSAQKNPTAFYLCASSTTRGGETQYFGPGTRLLVL.

The chain recombines TRBV4-3 with TRBJ2-6; D might be TRBD2 (5 bases). The CDR3 extends over 17 amino acids. The V gene's germline CDR1 is LGHNA and CDR2 YSLEER. V was cut by 0 bases and J by 2 bases, with 11 bases left in between. The CDR3 loop reads CASSQDLGVAGANVLTF. Here the CDR3 DNA reads TGCGCCAGCAGCCAAGATCTCGGGGTGGCTGGGGCCAACGTCCTGACTTTC.

V usage is TRBV7-2 and J usage is TRBJ1-1; 10 bases fit TRBD1. The germline V gene encodes CDR1 SGHTA and CDR2 FQGNSA. V trimming: 5 bases; J trimming: 7 bases; junction bases outside the gene matches: 7. There are 14 residues in the CDR3. CDR3 amino acids: CASSIDRGRGEAFF. The CDR3 coding sequence is TGTGCCAGCAGCATAGACAGGGGGCGCGGTGAAGCTTTCTTT.

The chain has TRBV4-1 and TRBJ2-3, with 9 bases aligning to TRBD1. Unmatched junction bases numbered 11, after V lost 0 bases and J lost 4 bases. Germline-derived CDR1 and CDR2 are MGHRA and YSYEKL. The CDR3 totals 18 residues. CDR3 in amino acids: CASSQDLTGTGSPDTQYF. CDR3 nucleotides: TGCGCCAGCAGCCAAGACCTGACGGGGACAGGGTCTCCAGATACGCAGTATTTT.

V is TRBV20-1 and J is TRBJ1-1; no clear D. Germline V gene data show CDR1 as DFQATT and CDR2 as SNEGSKA (reference sequence). The CDR3 covers 11 residues. V gave up 5 bases and J gave up 5 bases, with 9 bases separating them. The CDR3 is CSAGRGTEAFF. CDR3 in DNA: TGCAGTGCTGGAAGAGGGACTGAAGCTTTCTTT.

This chain links TRBV23-1 with TRBJ1-2, with 9 bases matching TRBD1. TRBV23-1 is an ORF, with its function uncertain. The CDR3 has 15 residues. Trimming cost V 3 bases and J 4 bases; bases outside gene matches: 6. DNA of the CDR3: TGCGCCAGCAGTCACGGTGTGGGACAGGGCTATGGCTACACCTTC. Translation gives CASSHGVGQGYGYTF.

The chain carries TRBV4-3 and TRBJ2-1; the D gene is possibly TRBD2 (7 bases). Germline values: CDR1 LGHNA, CDR2 YSLEER. This CDR3 comprises 17 residues. The V end lost 0 bases, the J end lost 7 bases, and 19 bases lay between the germline ends. The CDR3: CASSQDPRGGLLNEQFF. DNA for the CDR3: TGCGCCAGCAGCCAAGATCCGAGGGGGGGCCTGTTAAATGAGCAGTTCTTC.

The chain carries TRBV30 and TRBJ2-5; TRBD2 might be the D (5 bases). Trimming removed 0 bases at V and 4 bases at J, with 9 bases between. Germline values: CDR1 GTSNPN, CDR2 SVGIG (reference sequence). CDR3 size: 13 residues. The CDR3 sequence is CAWSVGGGETQYF. The CDR3 DNA is TGTGCCTGGAGTGTTGGTGGAGGAGAGACCCAGTACTTC.

Here the CDR3 DNA reads TGTGCCAGCAGTGGGTGGTTCGTTTTGAGGACAGGAACTTACAATGAGCAGTTCTTC. Its protein product is CASSGWFVLRTGTYNEQFF. The J gene is TRBJ2-1, the V gene TRBV6-1, with 7 positions matching TRBD1. Germline lookup yields CDR1 MNHNS and CDR2 SASEGT. V lost 4 bases, J lost 4 bases, and 19 bases stayed unmatched. This CDR3 has 19 amino acids.

The chain has TRBV7-2 and TRBJ2-3; D is ambiguous. From germline, CDR1 is SGHTA and CDR2 FQGNSA. Trimming cost V 1 base and J 1 base, with 9 bases left between them. The CDR3 is 15 residues long. This CDR3 is CASSLESRGTDTQYF. CDR3 nucleotide sequence: TGTGCCAGCAGCTTAGAGAGCCGGGGCACAGATACGCAGTATTTT. Full variable domain (rest looked up from reference TRBV7-2 and TRBJ2-3): GAGVSQSPSNKVTEKGKDVELRCDPISGHTALYWYRQSLGQGLEFLIYFQGNSAPDKSGLPSDRFSAERTGGSVSTLTIQRTQQEDSAVYLCASSLESRGTDTQYFGPGTRLTVL.

In its sample, this clone was seen once. This chain links TRBV12-5 with TRBJ2-2; TRBD1 might be the D (6 bases). Germline V lookup: CDR1 LGHNT, CDR2 FRNRAP. Trimming removed 1 base from V and 2 bases from J, with 14 bases in between. This CDR3 comprises 17 residues. The CDR3 DNA follows: TGTGCTAGTGGTTTGGGCCACGGGACACTTAACACCGGGGAGCTGTTTTTT. This translates into CASGLGHGTLNTGELFF.

This clone was counted once. This chain joins TRBV6-1 and TRBJ2-4; D possibly corresponds to TRBD2 (6 bases). This CDR3 comprises 13 residues. Trimming took off 6 bases at V and 3 bases at J, with 9 bases between the two ends. Germline CDR1 and CDR2: MNHNS and SASEGT. The CDR3 region is CASRAAGKNIQYF. The DNA for the CDR3 is TGTGCCAGCAGAGCAGCGGGCAAAAACATTCAGTACTTC.

The chain is built from TRBV11-2 and TRBJ2-7, with TRBD2 matching over 9 bases. Trimming at V came to 3 bases and at J to 2 bases, leaving 2 bases not matched to a gene. Germline V gene lookup returns CDR1 SGHAT and CDR2 FQNNGV. The CDR3 sequence is 14 residues long. CDR3 residues: CASSFRLAAYEQYF. The CDR3 DNA reads TGTGCCAGCAGCTTCCGACTAGCGGCCTACGAGCAGTACTTC.